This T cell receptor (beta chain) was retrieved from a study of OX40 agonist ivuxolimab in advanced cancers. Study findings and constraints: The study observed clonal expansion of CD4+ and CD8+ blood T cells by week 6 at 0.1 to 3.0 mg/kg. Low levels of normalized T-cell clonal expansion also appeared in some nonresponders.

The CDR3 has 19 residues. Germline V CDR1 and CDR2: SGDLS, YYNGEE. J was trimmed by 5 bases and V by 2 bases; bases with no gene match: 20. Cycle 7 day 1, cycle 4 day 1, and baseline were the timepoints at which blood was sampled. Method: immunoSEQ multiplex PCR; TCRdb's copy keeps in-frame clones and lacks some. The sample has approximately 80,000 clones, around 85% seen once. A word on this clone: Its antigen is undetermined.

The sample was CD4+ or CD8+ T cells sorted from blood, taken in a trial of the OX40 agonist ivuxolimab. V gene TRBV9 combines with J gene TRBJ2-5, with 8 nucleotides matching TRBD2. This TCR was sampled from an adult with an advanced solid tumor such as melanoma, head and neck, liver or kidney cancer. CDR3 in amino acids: CASSVAGGGLITQGETQYF. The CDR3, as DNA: TGTGCCAGCAGCGTTGCGGGGGGTGGACTGATAACCCAGGGGGAGACCCAGTACTTC.